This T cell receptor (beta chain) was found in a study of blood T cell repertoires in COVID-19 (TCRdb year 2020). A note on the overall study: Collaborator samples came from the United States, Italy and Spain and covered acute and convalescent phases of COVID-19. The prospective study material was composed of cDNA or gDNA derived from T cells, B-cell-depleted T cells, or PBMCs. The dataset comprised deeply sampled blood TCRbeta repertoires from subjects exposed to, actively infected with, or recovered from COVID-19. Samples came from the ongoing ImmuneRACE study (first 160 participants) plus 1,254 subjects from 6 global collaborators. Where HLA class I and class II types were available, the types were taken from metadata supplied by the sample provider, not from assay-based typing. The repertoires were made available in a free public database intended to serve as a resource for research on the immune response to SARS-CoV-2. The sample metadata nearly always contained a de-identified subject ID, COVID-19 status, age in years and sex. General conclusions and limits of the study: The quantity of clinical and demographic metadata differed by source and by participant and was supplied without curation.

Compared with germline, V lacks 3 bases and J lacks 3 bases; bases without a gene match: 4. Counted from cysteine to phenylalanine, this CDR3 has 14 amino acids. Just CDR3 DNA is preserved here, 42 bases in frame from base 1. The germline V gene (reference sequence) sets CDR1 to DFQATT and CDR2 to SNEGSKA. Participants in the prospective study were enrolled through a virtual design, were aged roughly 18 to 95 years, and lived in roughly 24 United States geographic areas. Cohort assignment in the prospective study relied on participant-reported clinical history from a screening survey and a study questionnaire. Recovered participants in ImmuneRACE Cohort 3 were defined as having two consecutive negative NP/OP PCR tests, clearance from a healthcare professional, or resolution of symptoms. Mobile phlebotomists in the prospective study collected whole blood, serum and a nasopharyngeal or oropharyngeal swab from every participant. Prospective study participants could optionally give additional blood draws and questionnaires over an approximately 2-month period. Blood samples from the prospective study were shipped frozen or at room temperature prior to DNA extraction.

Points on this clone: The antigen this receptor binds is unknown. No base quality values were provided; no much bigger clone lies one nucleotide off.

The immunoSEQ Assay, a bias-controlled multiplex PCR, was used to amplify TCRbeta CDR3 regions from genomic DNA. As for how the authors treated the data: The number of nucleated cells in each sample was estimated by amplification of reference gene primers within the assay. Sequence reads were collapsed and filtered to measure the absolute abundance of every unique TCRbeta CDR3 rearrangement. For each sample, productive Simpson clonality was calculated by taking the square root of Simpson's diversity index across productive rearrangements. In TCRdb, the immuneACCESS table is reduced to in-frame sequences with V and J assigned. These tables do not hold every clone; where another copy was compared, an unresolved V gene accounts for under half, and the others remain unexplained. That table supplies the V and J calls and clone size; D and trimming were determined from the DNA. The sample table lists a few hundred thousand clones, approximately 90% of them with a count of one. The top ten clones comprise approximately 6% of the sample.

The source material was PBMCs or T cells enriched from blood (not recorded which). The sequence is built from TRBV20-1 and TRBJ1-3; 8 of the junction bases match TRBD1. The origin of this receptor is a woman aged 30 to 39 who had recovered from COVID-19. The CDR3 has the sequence CSASNRGDGNTIYF. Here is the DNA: TGCAGTGCTAGTAACAGGGGGGATGGAAACACCATATATTTT.